This TCR beta chain stems from a study of shared clonotypes between healthy human individuals. Study-level points and caveats: Clonotype sharing among donors was thought likely to change with sequencing depth.

V lost 4 bases to trimming and J lost 2 bases; unmatched junction nucleotides: 9. Germline assignment: CDR1 SGDLS and CDR2 YYNGEE. CDR3 length: 16 amino acids. Each sorted subset replicate got 200 ng genomic DNA, tens of thousands of genomes. Clones were sequenced by immunoSEQ multiplex PCR, and TCRdb holds only the in-frame ones, with some missing. The sample lists under 1,900,000 clones, just under 99% occurring once. A remark on this clone: Its antigen is unidentified.

All participating donors were Caucasian adults from Nashville, Tennessee. The sequence was collected from a man younger than 40 in good health. J is TRBJ2-1 and V is TRBV9, with 7 bases aligning to TRBD1. Sequences were obtained from naive CD4+ T cells sorted from blood. Described subset: CD45RA+ positively selected. The CDR3 DNA follows: TGTGCCAGCAGCATCTCAGGACAGGTTACCTACAATGAGCAGTTCTTC. Amino acids: CASSISGQVTYNEQFF.